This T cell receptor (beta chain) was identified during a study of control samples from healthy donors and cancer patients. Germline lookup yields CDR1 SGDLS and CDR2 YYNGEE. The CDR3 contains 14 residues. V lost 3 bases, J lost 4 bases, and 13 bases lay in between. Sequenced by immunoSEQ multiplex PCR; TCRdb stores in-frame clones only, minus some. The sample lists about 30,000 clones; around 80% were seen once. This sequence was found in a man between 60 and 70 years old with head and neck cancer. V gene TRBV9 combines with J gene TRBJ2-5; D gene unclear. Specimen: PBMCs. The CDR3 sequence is CASSAAGPRETQYF. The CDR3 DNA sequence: TGTGCCAGCAGCGCAGCAGGACCCCGAGAGACCCAGTACTTC. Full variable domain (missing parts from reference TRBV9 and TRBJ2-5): DSGVTQTPKHLITATGQRVTLRCSPRSGDLSVYWYQQSLDQGLQFLIQYYNGEERAKGNILERFSAQQFPDLHSELNLSSLELGDSALYFCASSAAGPRETQYFGPGTRLLVL.